The clone carrying this T cell receptor (beta chain) was counted at least ten times. The target antigen is unknown. V gave up 6 bases and J gave up 14 bases, with 20 bases separating them. The CDR3 spans 13 residues. These data belong to a study of blood T cells in healthy people across ages. The study's findings and limits: The lack of PBMC sorting stopped any conclusive naive versus antigen-experienced comparison. The donors' CMV status was not determined, possibly confounding changes in expanded clonotypes. Diversity figures derived from one million T cells were judged to underestimate the true value.

Around 9.4 milliliters was the volume of peripheral blood drawn from each donor. Sample-barcoded 5' priming and a J-beta primer mix drove a second PCR of roughly 7 to 11 cycles. TCRdb re-called the 5' RACE reads through MiXCR, storing one row per CDR3 protein. The repertoire holds 1.5 million to 2 million distinct CDR3 sequences, with 28% as singletons. Sequenced material: blood. This chain joins TRBV12-3 or TRBV12-4 and TRBJ1-5, with D perhaps matching TRBD1 (5 bases). The sequence was obtained from a woman aged 25 to 39 in good health. The CDR3 DNA reads as TGTGCCAGCAGGACCCGAGGGAGGGGAATAAAGCATTTT. Translation: CASRTRGRGIKHF.